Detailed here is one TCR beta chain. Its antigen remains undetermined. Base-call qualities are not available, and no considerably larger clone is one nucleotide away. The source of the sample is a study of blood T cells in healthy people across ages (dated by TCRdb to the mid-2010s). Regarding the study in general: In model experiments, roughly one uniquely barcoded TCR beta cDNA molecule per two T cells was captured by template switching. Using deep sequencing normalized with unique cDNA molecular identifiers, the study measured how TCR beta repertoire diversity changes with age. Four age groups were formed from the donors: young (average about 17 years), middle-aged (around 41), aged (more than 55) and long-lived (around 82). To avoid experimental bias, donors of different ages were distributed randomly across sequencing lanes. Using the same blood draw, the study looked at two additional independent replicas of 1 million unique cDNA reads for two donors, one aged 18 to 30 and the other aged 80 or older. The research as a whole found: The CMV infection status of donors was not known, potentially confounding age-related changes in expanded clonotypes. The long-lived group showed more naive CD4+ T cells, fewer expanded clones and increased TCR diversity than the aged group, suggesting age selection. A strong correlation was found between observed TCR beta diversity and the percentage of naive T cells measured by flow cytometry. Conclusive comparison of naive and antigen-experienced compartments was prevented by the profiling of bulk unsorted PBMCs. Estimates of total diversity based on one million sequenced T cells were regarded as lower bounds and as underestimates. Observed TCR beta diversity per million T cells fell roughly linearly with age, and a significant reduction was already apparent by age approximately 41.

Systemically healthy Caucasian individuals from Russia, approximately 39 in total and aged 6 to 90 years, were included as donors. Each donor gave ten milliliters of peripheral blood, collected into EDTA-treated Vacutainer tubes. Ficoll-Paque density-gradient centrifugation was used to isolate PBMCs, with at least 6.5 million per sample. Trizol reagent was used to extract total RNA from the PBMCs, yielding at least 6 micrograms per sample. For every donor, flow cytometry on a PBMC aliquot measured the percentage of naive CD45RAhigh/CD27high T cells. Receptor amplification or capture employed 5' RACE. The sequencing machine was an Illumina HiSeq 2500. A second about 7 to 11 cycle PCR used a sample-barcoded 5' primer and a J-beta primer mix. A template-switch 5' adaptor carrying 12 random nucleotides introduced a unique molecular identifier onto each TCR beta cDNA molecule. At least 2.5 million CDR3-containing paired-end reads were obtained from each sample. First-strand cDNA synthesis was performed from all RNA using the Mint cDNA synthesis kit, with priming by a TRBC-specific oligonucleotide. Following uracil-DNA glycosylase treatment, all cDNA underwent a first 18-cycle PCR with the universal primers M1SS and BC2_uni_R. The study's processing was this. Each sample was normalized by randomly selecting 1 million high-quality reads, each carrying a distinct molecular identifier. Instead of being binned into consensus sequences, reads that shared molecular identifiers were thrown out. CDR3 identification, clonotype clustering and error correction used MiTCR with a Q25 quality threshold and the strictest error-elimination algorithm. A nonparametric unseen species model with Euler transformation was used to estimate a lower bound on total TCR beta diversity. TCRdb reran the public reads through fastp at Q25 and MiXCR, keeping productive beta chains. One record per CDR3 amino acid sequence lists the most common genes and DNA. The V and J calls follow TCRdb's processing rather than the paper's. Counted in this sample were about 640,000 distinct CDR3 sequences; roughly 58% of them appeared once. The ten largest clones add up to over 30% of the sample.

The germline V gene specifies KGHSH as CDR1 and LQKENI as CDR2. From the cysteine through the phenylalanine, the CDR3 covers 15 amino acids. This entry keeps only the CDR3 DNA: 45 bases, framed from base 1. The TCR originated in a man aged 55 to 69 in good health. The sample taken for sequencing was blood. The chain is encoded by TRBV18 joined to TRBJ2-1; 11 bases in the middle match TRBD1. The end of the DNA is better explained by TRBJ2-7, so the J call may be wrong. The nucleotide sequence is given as TGTGCCAGCTCACGGACAGGGGGCATCTACAATGAGCAGTACTTC. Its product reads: CASSRTGGIYNEQYF.